Detailed here is one TCR beta chain. Produced via immunoSEQ multiplex PCR; TCRdb's table is partial and in-frame only. This sample yields some 16,000 clones, of which around 83% are seen a single time; about a sixth belongs to the top ten. The sample comes from a study of T cell changes during pregnancy in multiple sclerosis. Germline V gene sequence: CDR1 LNHDA, CDR2 SQIVND (reference sequence). The ends were cut back, 6 bases at V and 6 bases at J, with 25 bases in the middle. The CDR3 extends over 17 amino acids. This clonotype was sampled from a female donor in good health, enrolled as a control in a pregnancy study. V is TRBV19 and J is TRBJ2-3, with a tentative D call TRBD2 (5 bases). Sequenced material: CD8+ T cells from peripheral blood mononuclear cells, taken after pregnancy. CDR3: CASSLPAPAVGEDTQYF. The CDR3 region has the DNA TGTGCCAGTAGCCTACCCGCCCCCGCGGTGGGAGAGGATACGCAGTATTTT.